This record looks at one T cell receptor (beta chain) sequence and its context. Its antigen remains unidentified. The V gene end was trimmed by 4 bases and the J gene end by 5 bases; junction bases not matched to a gene: 5. CDR1 is SNHLY, CDR2 FYNNEI, per germline. The length of the CDR3 is 15 residues. Only in-frame clones appear in the TCRdb table, and some are missing; sequencing was by immunoSEQ multiplex PCR. The sample records about 60,000 clones, approximately 94% being singletons. The sample is drawn from a study of CD4 T cells in relation to SARS-CoV-2 and coronaviruses. Study results and limitations: Samples before the pandemic and after infection were not matched within any donor. Roughly three fifths of donors had memory CD4+ clonotypes crossrecognizing SARS-CoV-2 and common cold coronavirus spike.

CD4+ T cells from unexposed donors were obtained before the COVID-19 pandemic (2011-2018). Cryopreserved PBMCs were CD4-enriched, then split into naive and memory cells. The sample taken for sequencing was naive CD4+ T cells from PBMCs. Indicated subset: naive CD4+ T cells isolated by negative enrichment. The origin of this receptor is a human donor in good health. The J gene is TRBJ2-2, the V gene TRBV2; 9 bases are shared with TRBD1. The CDR3 DNA sequence: TGTGCCAGCAGTGGGTACGGGACAGGGACCGGGGAGCTGTTTTTT. This translates into CASSGYGTGTGELFF.